Below are 29 T cell receptor beta chains sequenced from a single sample in a study of blood T cell repertoires in COVID-19. TCRdb keeps only in-frame clones here, not all; method: immunoSEQ multiplex PCR. The table has about 180,000 clones, roughly 88% seen once. The sample comprised peripheral blood. These receptors came from a young woman with acute or convalescent COVID-19.

The chain links TRBV2 to TRBJ2-7; D is undetermined. CDR1 and CDR2 (germline): SNHLY, FYNNEI. The CDR3 extends over 12 amino acids. The germline V and J ends were trimmed by 7 bases and 4 bases, with 11 bases remaining between them. CDR3 nucleotides: TGTGCCAGCAATGCCTACCCTTACGAGCAGTACTTC. Protein product: CASNAYPYEQYF.

The chain employs TRBV2 and TRBJ2-3, with D possibly being TRBD2 (5 bases). This CDR3 region has 14 residues. The V gene's germline CDR1 is SNHLY and CDR2 FYNNEI. V was cut by 8 bases and J by 1 base, with 13 bases left in between. The CDR3 loop is CASARSGGTDTQYF. CDR3 in DNA: TGTGCCAGCGCCCGGTCCGGGGGCACAGATACGCAGTATTTT.

The genes are TRBV5-4 and TRBJ2-2; D perhaps matches TRBD2 (6 bases). V shed 3 bases and J shed 4 bases, with 10 bases lying between them. This CDR3 has 14 residues. Germline CDR1 SGHNT, CDR2 YYREEE (reference sequence). This chain's CDR3 is CASSSRAGTGELFF. CDR3 DNA sequence: TGTGCCAGCAGCTCTCGAGCGGGCACCGGGGAGCTGTTTTTT.

The V gene is TRBV7-8, the J gene TRBJ2-7, with 9 bases lining up with TRBD1. Germline CDR1 is SGHVS and CDR2 is FQNEAQ. The CDR3 is made up of 12 amino acids. The V segment lost 1 base and the J segment 11 bases; nucleotides outside the gene matches: 3. CDR3 DNA: TGTGCCAGCAGCTTAGGACAGGGGGTCGAGTACTTC. It encodes CASSLGQGVEYF.

The genes are TRBV5-6 and TRBJ2-3; TRBD1 might be the D (6 bases). CDR1 and CDR2 (germline): SGHDT, YYEEEE. V shed 0 bases and J shed 2 bases, with 13 bases lying between them. There are 16 residues in the CDR3. This CDR3 is CASSLAGRGLTDTQYF. The DNA for the CDR3 is TGTGCCAGCAGCTTGGCGGGCAGGGGCCTCACAGATACGCAGTATTTT.

The V call is TRBV5-1, the J call TRBJ2-7, with TRBD1 matching over 10 bases. V gave up 4 bases and J gave up 4 bases; unmatched junction bases: 5. The CDR3 consists of 14 residues. Germline V gene data show CDR1 as SGHRS and CDR2 as YFSETQ. The CDR3 DNA is TGCGCCAGCAGCCCAGGACAGGGGGGATACGAGCAGTACTTC. Translating it yields CASSPGQGGYEQYF.

The rearrangement uses TRBV5-1 and TRBJ2-1; 10 bases align to TRBD2. From germline, CDR1 is SGHRS and CDR2 YFSETQ. The junction had 10 bases not matched to a gene; V was cut back by 4 bases and J by 6 bases. The CDR3 spans 16 residues. CDR3 in DNA: TGCGCCAGCAGCGTCCAGGGGACTAGCGTCTTCAATGAGCAGTTCTTC. It encodes CASSVQGTSVFNEQFF.

This rearrangement joins TRBV7-2 to TRBJ1-6; 7 bases fit TRBD1. Germline V gives CDR1 SGHTA, CDR2 FQGNSA. Unmatched junction bases numbered 7, after V lost 4 bases and J lost 10 bases. This CDR3 has 14 amino acids. The CDR3 loop reads CASSSDRLGSPLHF. CDR3 coding DNA: TGTGCCAGCAGCTCGGACAGGCTGGGATCACCCCTCCACTTT.

CDR3 amino acids: CASSSEGYPQFF. The CDR3 DNA reads as TGTGCCAGCAGCTCAGAGGGCTATCCGCAGTTCTTC. The chain links TRBV9 to TRBJ2-1; D may be TRBD2 (5 bases). The V gene's germline CDR1 is SGDLS and CDR2 YYNGEE. Trimming left V 4 bases short and J 12 bases short, with 14 bases between. This CDR3 comprises 12 residues.

The count of this clone is one. The chain couples TRBV6-5 to TRBJ2-3; no clear D. Germline assignment: CDR1 MNHEY and CDR2 SVGAGI. Trimming removed 2 bases from V and 2 bases from J, with 8 bases in between. This CDR3 has 14 residues. Here the CDR3 reads CASSYGPTTDTQYF. The CDR3 coding sequence is TGTGCCAGCAGTTACGGGCCTACCACAGATACGCAGTATTTT.

V usage is TRBV6-5 and J usage is TRBJ2-5; TRBD2 might be the D (6 bases). V lost 6 bases and J lost 5, with 13 bases in between. The CDR3 contains 13 residues. CDR1 and CDR2 (germline): MNHEY, SVGAGI. The CDR3 DNA sequence: TGTGCCAGCAGCCTGGGACTCGCGGAGACCCAGTACTTC. Residues: CASSLGLAETQYF.

The chain recombines TRBV28 with TRBJ2-7; 13 bases match TRBD2. CDR1 MDHEN and CDR2 SYDVKM come from the germline V gene. This CDR3 has 15 residues. V was pared by 6 bases and J by 7 bases, with 9 bases of the junction left unmatched. The CDR3 loop is CASRGTSGILGEQYF. CDR3 nucleotides: TGTGCCAGCAGGGGGACTAGCGGGATCCTGGGGGAGCAGTACTTC.

This chain connects TRBV28 to TRBJ2-7; 8 positions match TRBD2. The CDR3 runs 14 residues. V was pared by 8 bases and J by 5 bases, with 11 bases of the junction left unmatched. The germline gives CDR1 MDHEN, CDR2 SYDVKM. This CDR3 is CASLGRGGRDEQYF. In DNA, the CDR3 is TGTGCCAGCCTCGGACGGGGGGGGAGAGACGAGCAGTACTTC.

V gene TRBV7-2 combines with J gene TRBJ1-1; D unclear. The germline CDR1 and CDR2 sequences are SGHTA and FQGNSA. The CDR3 has 14 residues. With 5 bases removed from V and 6 bases from J, the gap between germline ends came to 16 bases. CDR3 sequence (DNA): TGTGCCAGCAGCCTACGTTCTGGTTTGTCTGAAGCTTTCTTT. It translates to CASSLRSGLSEAFF.

The J gene is TRBJ2-7, the V gene TRBV7-2; 7 nucleotides line up with TRBD2. Trimming at V came to 6 bases and at J to 4 bases, leaving 6 bases not matched to a gene. The germline gives CDR1 SGHTA, CDR2 FQGNSA. This CDR3 region has 13 residues. CDR3 region: CASSRGRAYEQYF. Here the CDR3 DNA reads TGTGCCAGCAGTCGCGGGAGAGCTTACGAGCAGTACTTC.

V and J are TRBV2 and TRBJ2-5, with TRBD2 matching 10 bases. CDR3 length equals 15 residues. Per germline, CDR1 SNHLY and CDR2 FYNNEI. Trimming cost V 6 bases and J 1 base; bases outside gene matches: 5. CDR3 in amino acids: CASRGGLASQETQYF. CDR3 in DNA: TGTGCCAGCAGGGGGGGACTAGCGAGCCAAGAGACCCAGTACTTC.

The V call is TRBV5-1, the J call TRBJ1-1; 8 nucleotides line up with TRBD1. V dropped 4 bases and J dropped 6; count of bases not matched to a gene: 14. CDR1 is SGHRS, CDR2 YFSETQ, per germline. The CDR3 extends over 16 amino acids. CDR3 sequence: CASSLLPTGAVAEAFF. For the CDR3, the DNA is TGCGCCAGCAGCCTCTTACCGACAGGGGCGGTCGCTGAAGCTTTCTTT. The full variable domain, rest sourced from reference TRBV5-1 and TRBJ1-1, is KAGVTQTPRYLIKTRGQQVTLSCSPISGHRSVSWYQQTPGQGLQFLFEYFSETQRNKGNFPGRFSGRQFSNSRSEMNVSTLELGDSALYLCASSLLPTGAVAEAFFGQGTRLTVV.

This sequence joins TRBV7-2 and TRBJ2-7; D is perhaps TRBD2 (6 bases). The CDR3 length is 14 residues. Germline loops: CDR1 SGHTA, CDR2 FQGNSA. Trimming pared 5 bases from V and 5 bases from J, leaving 16 bases between. The CDR3 region is CASSLGLGRNEQYF. The CDR3 coding sequence is TGTGCCAGCAGCCTGGGACTTGGGAGGAACGAGCAGTACTTC.

A note on this clone: One end of the junction varies from germline; a read error may be responsible. In nucleotides, the CDR3 is TGTGCCAGCAGCTTCAGCGCGCCCCTTCTTTTC. As protein: CASSFSAPLLF. The V gene is TRBV7-9, the J gene TRBJ2-7; D remains unclear. CDR1 is SEHNR and CDR2 is FQNEAQ in the germline V gene (reference sequence). The CDR3 contains 11 residues.

J is TRBJ2-2 and V is TRBV6-5; maybe TRBD1 (7 bases). V was cut by 8 bases and J by 4 bases, with 11 bases left in between. CDR3 size: 13 residues. Germline V gene sequence: CDR1 MNHEY, CDR2 SVGAGI. CDR3 loop: CASGQGGTGELFF. The CDR3 bases are TGTGCCAGCGGGCAGGGGGGCACCGGGGAGCTGTTTTTT.

CDR3 sequence reads: CASSKQGEAFF. CDR3 in DNA: TGCGCCAGCAGCAAACAGGGAGAAGCTTTCTTT. This sequence joins TRBV4-1 and TRBJ1-1; possible D gene TRBD1, 6 bases. The CDR3 spans 11 residues. The germline CDR1 and CDR2 sequences are MGHRA and YSYEKL. Trimming removed 5 bases at V and 8 bases at J, with 9 bases between.

This sequence joins TRBV11-2 and TRBJ1-1; the D gene is possibly TRBD1 (6 bases). With 5 bases removed from V and 11 bases from J, the gap between germline ends came to 15 bases. Germline CDR1 and CDR2: SGHAT and FQNNGV. This CDR3 comprises 12 residues. CDR3 coding DNA: TGTGCCAGCAGCGTAGGTACAGGGCTGGCTTTCTTT. Its protein is CASSVGTGLAFF.

The chain carries TRBV25-1 and TRBJ1-4; 7 bases fit TRBD1. The V and J ends lost 4 bases and 11 bases, in that order; junction bases with no gene match: 10. The CDR3 is 14 residues long. Germline V gene lookup returns CDR1 MGHDK and CDR2 SYGVNS. The CDR3 loop is CASSVDRDSFKLFF. As DNA, the CDR3 is TGTGCCAGCAGTGTGGACCGGGACAGCTTTAAACTGTTTTTT.

The V call is TRBV7-9, the J call TRBJ2-7, with D possibly being TRBD2 (5 bases). The CDR3 is made up of 13 amino acids. The germline V gene encodes CDR1 SEHNR and CDR2 FQNEAQ (reference sequence). V lost 8 bases and J lost 3, with 14 bases in between. The CDR3 here is CASEGENNYEQYF. CDR3 nucleotide sequence: TGTGCCAGCGAGGGCGAAAACAACTACGAGCAGTACTTC.

V gene TRBV7-6 combines with J gene TRBJ2-3, with 8 bases identical to TRBD2. CDR3 length equals 15 residues. V gave up 2 bases and J gave up 5 bases; unmatched junction bases: 6. CDR1 is SGHVS, CDR2 FNYEAQ, per germline. This chain's CDR3 is CASSLQAGEGDTQYF. The CDR3 DNA reads TGTGCCAGCAGCTTACAAGCGGGAGAAGGAGATACGCAGTATTTT.

Only one count was recorded for this clone. V usage is TRBV5-4 and J usage is TRBJ2-1; D is undetermined. The CDR3 covers 14 residues. Trimming stripped 2 bases from V and 5 bases from J, with 11 bases between. Per germline, CDR1 SGHNT and CDR2 YYREEE (reference sequence). CDR3 in amino acids: CASSFGSPNNEQFF. DNA of the CDR3: TGTGCCAGCAGCTTCGGGTCCCCTAACAATGAGCAGTTCTTC.

The chain carries TRBV7-2 and TRBJ2-4; TRBD2 agrees at 7 bases. Germline loops: CDR1 SGHTA, CDR2 FQGNSA. This CDR3 is 17 amino acids long. V shed 2 bases, J shed 0 bases, and the junction held 7 bases outside the gene matches. This chain's CDR3 is CASSLQGAGLAKNIQYF. The CDR3 bases are TGTGCCAGCAGCTTACAGGGAGCGGGGCTAGCCAAAAACATTCAGTACTTC.

This clone was recorded only once. V gene TRBV6-2 or TRBV6-3 combines with J gene TRBJ2-3; D is undetermined. V was cut by 2 bases and J by 0 bases, with 9 bases left in between. Germline V gene data show CDR1 as MNHEY and CDR2 as SVGEGT. This CDR3 has 15 residues. DNA for the CDR3: TGTGCCAGCAGTTACCCTCCTTCGAGCACAGATACGCAGTATTTT. Translated, it gives CASSYPPSSTDTQYF.

The V and J genes are TRBV5-1 and TRBJ2-5; D perhaps matches TRBD2 (5 bases). V lost 6 bases to trimming and J lost 3 bases, with 15 bases between them. The CDR3 runs to 14 residues. Germline V gene lookup returns CDR1 SGHRS and CDR2 YFSETQ. In nucleotides, the CDR3 is TGCGCCAGCAAAATGGACTCAGTCAAAGAGACCCAGTACTTC. Translating it yields CASKMDSVKETQYF.